This T cell receptor beta chain was recovered during a study of blood T cells in healthy people across ages. Study-wide results and caveats: Any changes in expanded clonotypes were possibly confounded, as donor CMV status remained unknown.

Trimming removed 5 bases from V and 5 bases from J; junction bases left unmatched: 9. The CDR3 length is 15 residues. CDR1 and CDR2 (germline): SGHTA, FQGNSA. Every sample yielded at least 6.5 million isolated PBMCs. A second PCR of roughly 7 to 11 cycles used a sample-barcoded 5' primer and a J-beta primer mix. One entry per CDR3 protein results from TCRdb running MiXCR on the 5' RACE reads. The data show 600,000 to 650,000 distinct CDR3 sequences, 45% to 65% seen once. This clonotype was seen a single time. Antigen specificity is unknown. The gene calls are TRBV7-2 and TRBJ2-1; TRBD2 matches at 7 bases. The TCR originated in a man in his sixties in good health. The sequencing input was blood. CDR3 amino acids: CASSPQRGPNNEQFF. The CDR3, as DNA: TGTGCCAGCAGCCCTCAGCGGGGACCAAACAATGAGCAGTTCTTC.